This T cell receptor beta chain emerged from a study of identical twins. Findings of the study overall: Less excess twin sharing appeared in beta out-of-frame sequences.

A single count supports this clonotype. Its specificity is not known. The CDR3 has 14 amino acids. Per germline, CDR1 MDHEN and CDR2 SYDVKM. Trimming stripped 7 bases from V and 4 bases from J, with 14 bases between. Addition of a universal primer site occurred through template switching, and cDNA carried unique molecular identifiers. TCRdb reprocessed the 5' RACE reads with MiXCR, giving one entry per CDR3 protein. Among some 600,000 distinct CDR3 sequences listed, roughly 7.1% were seen once. This same sample was also taken into another study, of yellow fever vaccine responses in identical twins.

Specimen: PBMCs. The rearrangement uses TRBV28 and TRBJ1-5; a possible D gene is TRBD1 (5 bases). The receptor's source is a woman under 30 in good health. Here the CDR3 DNA reads TGTGCCAGCACCAGGGACGCTCAGAATCAGCCCCAGCATTTT. This gives the protein CASTRDAQNQPQHF.